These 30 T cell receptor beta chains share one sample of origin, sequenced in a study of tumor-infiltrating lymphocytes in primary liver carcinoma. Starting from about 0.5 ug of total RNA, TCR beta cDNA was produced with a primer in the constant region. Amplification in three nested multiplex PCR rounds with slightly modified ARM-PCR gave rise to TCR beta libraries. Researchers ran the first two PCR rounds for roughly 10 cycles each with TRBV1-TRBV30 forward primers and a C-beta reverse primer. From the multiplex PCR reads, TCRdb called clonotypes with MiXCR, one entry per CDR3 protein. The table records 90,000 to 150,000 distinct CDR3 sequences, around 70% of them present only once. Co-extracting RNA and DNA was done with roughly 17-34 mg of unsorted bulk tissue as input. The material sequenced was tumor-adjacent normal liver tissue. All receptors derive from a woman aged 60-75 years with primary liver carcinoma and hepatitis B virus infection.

The CDR3 DNA sequence: TGTGCCAGCAGTTTGTTGACAGGGTACGAGCAGTACTTC. Protein product: CASSLLTGYEQYF. The V and J genes are TRBV28 and TRBJ2-7, with 7 bases matching TRBD1. The CDR3 length is 13 residues. CDR1 and CDR2 (germline): MDHEN, SYDVKM. With 3 bases clipped from V and 4 bases from J, the junction kept 3 bases outside the gene matches.

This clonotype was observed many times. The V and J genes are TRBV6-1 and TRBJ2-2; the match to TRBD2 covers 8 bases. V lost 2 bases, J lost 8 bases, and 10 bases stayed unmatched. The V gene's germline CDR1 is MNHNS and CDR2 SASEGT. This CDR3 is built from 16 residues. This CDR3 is CASSEYSGVTGGELFF. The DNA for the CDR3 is TGTGCCAGCAGTGAATATAGCGGGGTAACGGGAGGGGAGCTGTTTTTT.

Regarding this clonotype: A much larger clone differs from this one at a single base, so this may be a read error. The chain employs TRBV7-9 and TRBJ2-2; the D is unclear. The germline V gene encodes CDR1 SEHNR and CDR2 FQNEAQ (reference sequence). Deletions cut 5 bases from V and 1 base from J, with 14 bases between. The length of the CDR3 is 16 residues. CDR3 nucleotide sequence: TGTGCCAGCAGCCAATATGGGGTAGTGAACACCGGGGAGCTGTTTTTT. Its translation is CASSQYGVVNTGELFF.

This chain's CDR3 is CSNSRGSRQAIQETQYF. CDR3 sequence (DNA): TGTTCCAACAGCCGCGGGTCGAGACAGGCTATCCAAGAGACCCAGTACTTC. J is TRBJ2-5 and V is TRBV11-2; the D gene is possibly TRBD1 (6 bases). Germline CDR1 reads SGHAT; CDR2 reads FQNNGV. The CDR3 contains 17 residues.

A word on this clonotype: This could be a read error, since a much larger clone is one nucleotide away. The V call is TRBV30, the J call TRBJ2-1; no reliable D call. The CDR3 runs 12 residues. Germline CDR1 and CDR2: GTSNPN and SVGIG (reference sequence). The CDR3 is CDWSVSPTEQFF. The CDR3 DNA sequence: TGTGACTGGAGTGTATCTCCGACTGAGCAGTTCTTC.

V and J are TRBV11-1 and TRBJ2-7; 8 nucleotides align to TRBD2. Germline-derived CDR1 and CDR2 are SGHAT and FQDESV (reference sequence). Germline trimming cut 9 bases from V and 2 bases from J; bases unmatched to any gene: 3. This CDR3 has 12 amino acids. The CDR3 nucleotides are TGTGCCAGTCTAGCGGGTCCCTACGAGCAGTACTTC. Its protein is CASLAGPYEQYF.

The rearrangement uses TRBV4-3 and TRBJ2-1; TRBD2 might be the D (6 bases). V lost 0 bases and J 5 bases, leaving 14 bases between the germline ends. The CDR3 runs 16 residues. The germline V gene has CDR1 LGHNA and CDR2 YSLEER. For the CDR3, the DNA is TGCGCCAGCAGCCAAGATAGGAGCGGGTTTCACAATGAGCAGTTCTTC. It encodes CASSQDRSGFHNEQFF.

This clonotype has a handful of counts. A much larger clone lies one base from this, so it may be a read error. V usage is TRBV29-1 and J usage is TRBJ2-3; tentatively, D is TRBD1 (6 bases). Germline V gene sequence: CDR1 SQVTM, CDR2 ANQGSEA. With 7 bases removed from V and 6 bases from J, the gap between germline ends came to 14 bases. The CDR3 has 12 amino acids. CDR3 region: CSADKGDDTQYF. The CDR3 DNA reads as TGCAGCGCCGACAAGGGGGACGATACGCAGTATTTT.

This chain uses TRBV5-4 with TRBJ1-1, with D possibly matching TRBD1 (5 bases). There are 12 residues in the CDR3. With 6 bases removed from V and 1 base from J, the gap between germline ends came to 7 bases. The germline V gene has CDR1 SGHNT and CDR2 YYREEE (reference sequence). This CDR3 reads CASKGQNTEAFF. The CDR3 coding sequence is TGTGCCAGCAAGGGGCAGAACACTGAAGCTTTCTTT. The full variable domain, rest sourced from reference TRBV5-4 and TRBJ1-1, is ETGVTQSPTHLIKTRGQQVTLRCSSQSGHNTVSWYQQALGQGPQFIFQYYREEENGRGNFPPRFSGLQFPNYSSELNVNALELDDSALYLCASKGQNTEAFFGQGTRLTVV.

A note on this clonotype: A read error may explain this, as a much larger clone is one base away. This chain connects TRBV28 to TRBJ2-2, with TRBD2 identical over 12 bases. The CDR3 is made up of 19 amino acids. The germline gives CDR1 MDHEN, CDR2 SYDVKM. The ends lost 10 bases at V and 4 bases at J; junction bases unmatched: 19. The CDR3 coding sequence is TGTGCCAATGCCACACCAACGGCTAGCGGGAGGGCCGCCACCGGGGAGCTGTTTTTT. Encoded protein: CANATPTASGRAATGELFF.

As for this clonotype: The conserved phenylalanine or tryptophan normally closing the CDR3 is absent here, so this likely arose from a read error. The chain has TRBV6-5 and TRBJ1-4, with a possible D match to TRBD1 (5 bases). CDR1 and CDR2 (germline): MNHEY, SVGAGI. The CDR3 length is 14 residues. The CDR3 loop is CASRPTATNERLFV. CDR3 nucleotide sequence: TGTGCCAGCAGACCGACAGCAACTAATGAAAGACTGTTTGTT.

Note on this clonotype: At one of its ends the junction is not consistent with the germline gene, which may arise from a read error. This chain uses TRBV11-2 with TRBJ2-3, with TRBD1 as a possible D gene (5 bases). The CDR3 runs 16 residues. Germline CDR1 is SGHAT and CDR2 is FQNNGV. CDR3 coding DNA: TGTGCCAGCAGCACAGGACAAGGTAGTGGTTCAGAAACGCGGTATTTT. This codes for CASSTGQGSGSETRYF.

The CDR3 region is CAISETDYEQYF. The CDR3 nucleotides read TGTGCCATCAGTGAAACGGACTACGAGCAGTACTTC. The chain has TRBV10-3 and TRBJ2-7; D gene ambiguous. Trimming took 3 bases from V and 3 from J, leaving 6 bases between them. CDR3 size: 12 residues. Germline CDR1 reads ENHRY; CDR2 reads SYGVKD.

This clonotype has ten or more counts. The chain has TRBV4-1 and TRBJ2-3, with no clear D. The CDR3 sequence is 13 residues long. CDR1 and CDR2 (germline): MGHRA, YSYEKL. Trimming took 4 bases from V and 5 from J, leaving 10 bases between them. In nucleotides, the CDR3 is TGCGCCAGCAGCCCCAGGCCGGTAGATACGCAGTATTTT. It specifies CASSPRPVDTQYF.

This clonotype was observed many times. CDR3 in amino acids: CAISDPGTSGNYEQYF. As DNA, the CDR3 is TGTGCCATCAGTGATCCTGGGACTAGCGGAAACTACGAGCAGTACTTC. V and J are TRBV10-3 and TRBJ2-7; 11 bases match TRBD2. Germline CDR1 is ENHRY and CDR2 is SYGVKD. The trim removed 3 bases at V and 3 bases at J, leaving 7 bases unmatched. The CDR3 is made up of 16 amino acids.

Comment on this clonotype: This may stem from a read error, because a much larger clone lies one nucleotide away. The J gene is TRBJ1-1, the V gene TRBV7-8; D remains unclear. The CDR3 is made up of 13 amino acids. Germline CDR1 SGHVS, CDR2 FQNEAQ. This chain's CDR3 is CASTLSLNTEAFF. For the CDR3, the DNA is TGTGCCAGCACCTTAAGCCTGAACACTGAAGCTTTCTTT. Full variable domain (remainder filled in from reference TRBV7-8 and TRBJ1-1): GAGVSQSPRYKVAKRGQDVALRCDPISGHVSLFWYQQALGQGPEFLTYFQNEAQLDKSGLPSDRFFAERPEGSVSTLKIQRTQQEDSAVYLCASTLSLNTEAFFGQGTRLTVV.

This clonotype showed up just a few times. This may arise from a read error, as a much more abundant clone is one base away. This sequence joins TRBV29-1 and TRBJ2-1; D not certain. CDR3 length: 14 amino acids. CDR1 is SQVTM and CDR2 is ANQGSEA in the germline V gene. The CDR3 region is CGVDGYRIHEEQFF. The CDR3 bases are TGCGGCGTTGATGGATATCGAATCCACGAAGAGCAGTTCTTC.

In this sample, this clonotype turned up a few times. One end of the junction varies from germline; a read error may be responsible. The CDR3: CVSSGTGGRGNEQFF. CDR3 coding DNA: TGTGTCAGCAGTGGTACAGGGGGGAGAGGTAATGAGCAGTTCTTC. This sequence joins TRBV11-1 and TRBJ2-1; 8 nucleotides align to TRBD1. The CDR3 runs to 15 residues. Germline V gene lookup returns CDR1 SGHAT and CDR2 FQDESV (reference sequence). The whole variable domain, remainder taken from reference TRBV11-1 and TRBJ2-1, is EAEVAQSPRYKITEKSQAVAFWCDPISGHATLYWYRQILGQGPELLVQFQDESVVDDSQLPKDRFSAERLKGVDSTLKIQPAELGDSAMYLCVSSGTGGRGNEQFFGPGTRLTVL.

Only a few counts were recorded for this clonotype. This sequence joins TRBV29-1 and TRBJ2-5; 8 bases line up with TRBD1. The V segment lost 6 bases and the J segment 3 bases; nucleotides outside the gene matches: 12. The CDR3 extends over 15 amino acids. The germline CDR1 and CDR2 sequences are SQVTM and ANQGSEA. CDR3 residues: CSVPWDRTSKETQYF. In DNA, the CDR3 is TGCAGCGTCCCATGGGACAGGACATCTAAAGAGACCCAGTACTTC.

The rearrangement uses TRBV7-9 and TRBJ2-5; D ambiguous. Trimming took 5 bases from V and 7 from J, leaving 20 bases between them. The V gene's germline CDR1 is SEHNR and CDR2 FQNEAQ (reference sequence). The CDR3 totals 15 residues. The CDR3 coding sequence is TGTGCCAGCAGCATTAGAGGTACTGAAGAAGGGACCCAGTACTTC. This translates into CASSIRGTEEGTQYF.

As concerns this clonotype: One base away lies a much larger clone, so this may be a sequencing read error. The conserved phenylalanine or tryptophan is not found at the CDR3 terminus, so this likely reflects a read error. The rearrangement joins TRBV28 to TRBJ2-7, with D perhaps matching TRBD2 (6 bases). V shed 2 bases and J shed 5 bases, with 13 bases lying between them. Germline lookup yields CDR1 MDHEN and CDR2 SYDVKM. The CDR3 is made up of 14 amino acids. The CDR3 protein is CASSLGGALHEQYI. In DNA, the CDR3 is TGTGCCAGCAGTTTAGGAGGGGCCCTACACGAGCAGTACATC.

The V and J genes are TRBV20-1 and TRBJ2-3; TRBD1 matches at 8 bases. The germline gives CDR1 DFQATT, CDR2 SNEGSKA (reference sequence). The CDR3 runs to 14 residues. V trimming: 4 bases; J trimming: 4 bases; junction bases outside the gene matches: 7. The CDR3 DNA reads TGCAGTGCTATCGGGACAGGTGTTTCAGATACGCAGTATTTT. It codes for CSAIGTGVSDTQYF.

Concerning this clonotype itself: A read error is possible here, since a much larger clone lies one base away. For the CDR3, the DNA is TGCGCCAGCAGCGCCGGGGGAGGGAGGAACACTGAAACTTTCTTT. Protein product: CASSAGGGRNTETFF. This chain uses TRBV5-1 with TRBJ1-1; D possibly corresponds to TRBD1 (5 bases). The germline V gene encodes CDR1 SGHRS and CDR2 YFSETQ. The CDR3 consists of 15 residues.

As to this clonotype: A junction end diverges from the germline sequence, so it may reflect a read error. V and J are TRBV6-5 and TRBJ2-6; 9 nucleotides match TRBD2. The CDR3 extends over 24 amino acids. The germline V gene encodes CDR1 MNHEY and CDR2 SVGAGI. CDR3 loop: CASRPHPLAGYLPPSVSGANVPTF. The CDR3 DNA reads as TGTGCCAGCAGACCCCACCCCCTAGCGGGATACCTTCCCCCTTCCGTCTCTGGGGCCAACGTCCCGACTTTC.

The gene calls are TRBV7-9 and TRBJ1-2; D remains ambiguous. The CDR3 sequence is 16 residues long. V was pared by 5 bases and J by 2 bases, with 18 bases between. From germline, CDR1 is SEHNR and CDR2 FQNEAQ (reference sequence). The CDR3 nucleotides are TGTGCCAGCAGCGGAATCCCCGGCAACAGCAACTATGGCTACACCTTC. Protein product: CASSGIPGNSNYGYTF. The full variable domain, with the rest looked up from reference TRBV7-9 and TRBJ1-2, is DTGVSQNPRHKITKRGQNVTFRCDPISEHNRLYWYRQTLGQGPEFLTYFQNEAQLEKSRLLSDRFSAERPKGSFSTLEIQRTEQGDSAMYLCASSGIPGNSNYGYTFGSGTRLTVV.

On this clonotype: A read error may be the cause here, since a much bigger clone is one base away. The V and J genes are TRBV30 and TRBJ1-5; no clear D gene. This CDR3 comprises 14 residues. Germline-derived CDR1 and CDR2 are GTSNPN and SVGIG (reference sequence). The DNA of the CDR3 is TGTGCCTGGAGCAAAACCGTGGCGGCGGATCCCCAGCGTTTT. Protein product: CAWSKTVAADPQRF. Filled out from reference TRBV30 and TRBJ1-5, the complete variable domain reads SQTIHQWPATLVQPVGSPLSLECTVEGTSNPNLYWYRQAAGRGLQLLFYSVGIGQISSEVPQNLSASRPQDRQFILSSKKLLLSDSGFYLCAWSKTVAADPQRFGDGTRLSIL.

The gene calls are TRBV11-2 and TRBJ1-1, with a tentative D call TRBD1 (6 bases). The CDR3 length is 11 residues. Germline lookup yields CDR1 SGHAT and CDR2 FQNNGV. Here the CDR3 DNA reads TGTGCTAGCGGCCCCGGGACAGAAGCTTTCTTT. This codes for CASGPGTEAFF. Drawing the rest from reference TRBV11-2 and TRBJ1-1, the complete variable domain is EAGVAQSPRYKIIEKRQSVAFWCNPISGHATLYWYQQILGQGPKLLIQFQNNGVVDDSQLPKDRFSAERLKGVDSTLKIQPAKLEDSAVYLCASGPGTEAFFGQGTRLTVV.

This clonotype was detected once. The CDR3 DNA sequence: TGCAGAGTTAAGCGGGAGAGTTCTGATACGCAGTATTTT. Translated, it gives CRVKRESSDTQYF. V usage is TRBV29-1 and J usage is TRBJ2-3; TRBD2 aligns across 8 bases. CDR3 length equals 13 residues. Germline V CDR1 and CDR2: SQVTM, ANQGSEA.

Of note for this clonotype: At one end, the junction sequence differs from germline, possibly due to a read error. CDR3 in DNA: TGTGCGAGCAGCGTAAGCCCGGGACTAGCTGGTGGGGAGCTGTTTTTT. Translating it yields CASSVSPGLAGGELFF. The V call is TRBV11-2, the J call TRBJ2-2; TRBD2 agrees at 9 bases. The CDR3 has 16 residues. The germline CDR1 and CDR2 sequences are SGHAT and FQNNGV.

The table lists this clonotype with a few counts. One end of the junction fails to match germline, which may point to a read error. The CDR3, as DNA: TGTGCCAGCAGCTTAATTCCAGGGTCCTGCGAGCAGTACTTC. Its protein is CASSLIPGSCEQYF. The chain joins TRBV11-2 to TRBJ2-7; a weak D match, TRBD1 (5 bases). From germline, CDR1 is SGHAT and CDR2 FQNNGV. CDR3 length: 14 amino acids.